The next 16 T cell receptor beta chains were all read from a single sample in a study of spatial heterogeneity in lung cancer. Time point defined: sample taken at primary tumor resection. Overall study findings and caveats: Higher tumor mutation counts went along with higher counts of expanded intratumoral alpha and beta TCRs.

In TCRdb, the 5' RACE reads were re-called with MiXCR into one record per CDR3 protein. The table shows 9,500 to 10,000 distinct CDR3 sequences, with roughly 54% occurring only once. These receptors' targets are unknown. The sequenced sample was lung tumor tissue, obtained at surgery. These receptors all stem from a female donor with early-stage non-small cell lung cancer.

This rearrangement joins TRBV12-5 to TRBJ2-2; D unresolved. Per the germline V gene, CDR1 is LGHNT and CDR2 is FRNRAP. Deletions cut 8 bases from V and 4 bases from J, with 14 bases between. This CDR3 is built from 14 residues. The CDR3 here is CASRKGESTGELFF. In DNA form, the CDR3 reads TGTGCTAGTCGGAAAGGAGAGAGCACCGGGGAGCTGTTTTTT.

V gene TRBV6-5 combines with J gene TRBJ2-1; D tentatively fits TRBD1 or TRBD2 (6 bases each). Germline V lookup: CDR1 MNHEY, CDR2 SVGAGI. The length of the CDR3 is 14 residues. Trimming removed 2 bases from V and 5 bases from J, with 10 bases in between. CDR3 bases: TGTGCCAGCAGTTACGGGGGGCCTCACAATGAGCAGTTCTTC. Translation: CASSYGGPHNEQFF.

The rearrangement links TRBV28 to TRBJ1-5; no firm D call. The ends were cut back, 2 bases at V and 0 bases at J, with 8 bases in the middle. This CDR3 spans 15 amino acids. The germline V gene has CDR1 MDHEN and CDR2 SYDVKM. This CDR3 reads CASSLRRTSNQPQHF. In DNA form, the CDR3 reads TGTGCCAGCAGTTTAAGGAGAACTAGCAATCAGCCCCAGCATTTT.

By share, this clonotype ranks as medium-sized. This rearrangement joins TRBV13 to TRBJ1-5, with D unresolved. Between the trimmed V and J ends, which lost 5 bases and 9 bases, there was a span of 11 bases. Germline lookup yields CDR1 PRHDT and CDR2 FYEKMQ (reference sequence). CDR3 length equals 12 residues. The CDR3 loop is CASSPPGGPQHF. In nucleotides, the CDR3 is TGTGCCAGCAGCCCACCCGGTGGGCCCCAGCATTTT. Using reference TRBV13 and TRBJ1-5 for the parts outside the CDR3, the full variable domain is AAGVIQSPRHLIKEKRETATLKCYPIPRHDTVYWYQQGPGQDPQFLISFYEKMQSDKGSIPDRFSAQQFSDYHSELNMSSLELGDSALYFCASSPPGGPQHFGDGTRLSIL.

This chain joins TRBV5-1 and TRBJ1-2; D unclear. The CDR3 is 15 residues long. The V gene's germline CDR1 is SGHRS and CDR2 YFSETQ. V dropped 7 bases and J dropped 1 base, with 17 bases sitting between them. CDR3 in DNA: TGCGCCAGCGCTGCCTCGATAGGAGATAACTATGGCTACACCTTC. Translating gives CASAASIGDNYGYTF.

This clonotype was detected only a few times. This chain uses TRBV18 with TRBJ1-5; TRBD1 is a possible D gene (6 bases). The CDR3 consists of 13 residues. V shed 6 bases and J shed 4 bases, with 10 bases lying between them. Germline lookup yields CDR1 KGHSH and CDR2 LQKENI. CDR3 region: CASSRGSNQPQHF. For the CDR3, the DNA is TGTGCCAGCTCCAGGGGATCTAATCAGCCCCAGCATTTT.

The genes are TRBV6-6 and TRBJ2-2; D is uncertain. Germline CDR1 and CDR2: MNHNY and SVGAGI (reference sequence). The length of the CDR3 is 14 residues. V lost 8 bases and J 5 bases, leaving 15 bases between the germline ends. The CDR3 here is CASGQGFRTGELFF. In DNA, the CDR3 is TGTGCCAGCGGGCAAGGGTTTAGGACCGGGGAGCTGTTTTTT.

The rearrangement links TRBV15 to TRBJ2-1; no clear D. Looked up from germline, CDR1 is LNHNV and CDR2 is YYDKDF (reference sequence). This CDR3 has 11 amino acids. The ends were cut back, 3 bases at V and 3 bases at J, with 0 bases in the middle. The CDR3 DNA is TGTGCCACCAGCAGCTACAATGAGCAGTTCTTC. Its translation is CATSSYNEQFF.

The chain has TRBV28 and TRBJ2-5; no clear D gene. Per the germline V gene, CDR1 is MDHEN and CDR2 is SYDVKM. V was clipped by 5 bases and J by 7 bases, with 23 bases between them. The CDR3 spans 16 residues. The CDR3 protein is CASSGFKGPRQPTQYF. In DNA form, the CDR3 reads TGTGCCAGCAGTGGATTCAAGGGCCCTAGGCAACCGACCCAGTACTTC.

The chain is built from TRBV11-1 and TRBJ2-3; 7 bases are a match to TRBD2. This CDR3 is 18 amino acids long. The germline V gene encodes CDR1 SGHAT and CDR2 FQDESV (reference sequence). V trimming: 2 bases; J trimming: 1 base; junction bases outside the gene matches: 12. The CDR3 region has the DNA TGTGCCAGCAGCTTACAACCCCCCGAGCGGGGTCGCACAGATACGCAGTATTTT. Translated, it gives CASSLQPPERGRTDTQYF.

The rearrangement joins TRBV28 to TRBJ2-6, with 10 bases identical to TRBD2. V lost 6 bases to trimming and J lost 0 bases; unmatched junction nucleotides: 5. Germline assignment: CDR1 MDHEN and CDR2 SYDVKM. This CDR3 is built from 17 residues. The CDR3 spells CASRSSGGRSGANVLTF. In DNA, the CDR3 is TGTGCCAGCAGGTCTAGCGGGGGCCGCTCTGGGGCCAACGTCCTGACTTTC.

This rearrangement joins TRBV7-9 to TRBJ1-1; 10 bases agree with TRBD1. Trimming removed 4 bases from V and 11 bases from J; junction bases left unmatched: 7. The CDR3 loop spans 13 amino acids. In germline, CDR1 is SEHNR, CDR2 FQNEAQ (reference sequence). The CDR3 region is CASSSGTGAAAFF. DNA for the CDR3: TGTGCCAGCAGCTCTGGGACAGGGGCGGCGGCTTTCTTT. Together with reference TRBV7-9 and TRBJ1-1, the CDR3 gives the full variable domain: DTGVSQNPRHKITKRGQNVTFRCDPISEHNRLYWYRQTLGQGPEFLTYFQNEAQLEKSRLLSDRFSAERPKGSFSTLEIQRTEQGDSAMYLCASSSGTGAAAFFGQGTRLTVV.

This clonotype came up a few times. The V gene is TRBV5-1, the J gene TRBJ2-1; 8 bases align to TRBD2. Per germline, CDR1 SGHRS and CDR2 YFSETQ. The CDR3 is 14 amino acids. With 2 bases clipped from V and 5 bases from J, the junction kept 3 bases outside the gene matches. This chain's CDR3 is CASSFGGAHNEQFF. In DNA, the CDR3 is TGCGCCAGCAGCTTCGGGGGGGCCCACAATGAGCAGTTCTTC.

V gene TRBV12-3 or TRBV12-4 combines with J gene TRBJ2-1, with TRBD2 matching 11 bases. After removal of 6 bases from V and 6 bases from J, the junction contained 7 bases not matched to a gene. CDR3 size: 15 residues. The CDR3 DNA sequence: TGTGCCAGCAGACGGCTAGCGGGGGGTCCCAATGAGCAGTTCTTC. This codes for CASRRLAGGPNEQFF.

CDR3 in DNA: TGTGCCACCCAGCGGGGGGTTCAAGAGACCCAGTACTTC. Amino acid sequence: CATQRGVQETQYF. This chain links TRBV10-3 with TRBJ2-5, with TRBD2 identical over 9 bases. Unmatched junction bases numbered 5, after V lost 10 bases and J lost 2 bases. Germline assignment: CDR1 ENHRY and CDR2 SYGVKD. CDR3 length: 13 amino acids.

The DNA of the CDR3 is TGCAGTGCTACCGGACTTTCCGCTGGGGATACGCAGTATTTT. This encodes CSATGLSAGDTQYF. The genes are TRBV20-1 and TRBJ2-3, with TRBD2 as a possible D gene (5 bases). The CDR3 contains 14 residues. Trimming left V 4 bases short and J 6 bases short, with 17 bases between. The germline V gene has CDR1 DFQATT and CDR2 SNEGSKA (reference sequence).